A selection of T cell receptor beta chains follows, all from one sample in a study of OX40 agonist ivuxolimab in advanced cancers. Sequenced by immunoSEQ multiplex PCR; TCRdb stores in-frame clones only, minus some. The sample consists of nearly 80,000 clones, roughly 91% of them appearing once. The sequencing here drew on CD4+ or CD8+ T cells sorted from blood, taken in a trial of the OX40 agonist ivuxolimab. The origin of the receptors is an adult with an advanced solid tumor such as melanoma, head and neck, liver or kidney cancer. CDR3s include the opening cysteine and the closing phenylalanine or tryptophan. Fields, in order: J gene, V gene, clone size, D gene, CDR3 protein, CDR3 DNA. D genes are given only for firm matches. Clone size is shown for a subset of rows, as once, few, many or a class of expanded clone.

TRBJ1-1	TRBV2	.	TRBD1	CATAVTGVSNTEAFF	TGTGCCACCGCTGTGACAGGGGTCTCGAACACTGAAGCTTTCTTT
TRBJ1-2	TRBV11-2	.	.	CASSLVSNRYTF	TGTGCCAGCAGCTTAGTTTCCAATCGCTACACCTTC
TRBJ1-1	TRBV6-5	.	.	CASTSRGVNTEAFF	TGTGCCAGCACCTCGAGGGGGGTGAACACTGAAGCTTTCTTT
TRBJ2-3	TRBV28	once	TRBD2	CASSSLAGNTDTQYF	TGTGCCAGCAGTTCACTAGCGGGAAACACAGATACGCAGTATTTT
TRBJ1-4	TRBV15	few	.	CATSRERRGTNEKLFF	TGTGCCACCAGCAGAGAGAGGAGGGGCACTAATGAAAAACTGTTTTTT
TRBJ2-7	TRBV10-2	.	.	CASSAGGSPYEQYF	TGCGCCAGCTCAGCTGGGGGTTCCCCCTACGAGCAGTACTTC
TRBJ1-6	TRBV6-1	.	TRBD1	CASRTGGSYNSPLHF	TGTGCCAGCAGGACAGGGGGCTCCTATAATTCACCCCTCCACTTT
TRBJ2-3	TRBV10-2	.	TRBD2	CASSEPGLAGDSSTDTQYF	TGCGCCAGCAGTGAGCCAGGACTAGCGGGGGACTCTAGCACAGATACGCAGTATTTT
TRBJ2-2	TRBV2	once	.	CASNSGASGELFF	TGTGCCAGCAACTCCGGGGCCTCCGGGGAGCTGTTTTTT
TRBJ2-6	TRBV19	once	.	CASRLGPAAGANVLTF	TGTGCCAGCCGCTTGGGCCCAGCGGCTGGGGCCAACGTCCTGACTTTC
TRBJ1-1	TRBV2	.	.	CASTGNLPEAFF	TGTGCCAGCACAGGGAACCTACCTGAAGCTTTCTTT
TRBJ1-1	TRBV27	few	TRBD1	CASTRDRDHTEAFF	TGTGCCAGCACAAGAGACAGGGACCACACTGAAGCTTTCTTT
TRBJ1-2	TRBV5-8	.	TRBD1	CASSRDRAKRYTF	TGTGCCAGCAGCCGGGACAGGGCAAAGCGCTACACCTTC
TRBJ1-4	TRBV30	.	.	CAWRAAGEKLFF	TGTGCCTGGAGGGCGGCGGGTGAAAAACTGTTTTTT
TRBJ1-5	TRBV6-1	.	.	CACSRGADQPQHF	TGTGCCTGCTCAAGGGGGGCAGATCAGCCCCAGCATTTT
TRBJ2-3	TRBV29-1	.	.	CSVFLGTSDTQYF	TGCAGCGTTTTTCTAGGGACGTCAGATACGCAGTATTTT
TRBJ2-1	TRBV4-2	.	.	CASSQDKAGSYNEQFF	TGTGCCAGCAGCCAAGATAAGGCGGGCTCCTACAATGAGCAGTTCTTC
TRBJ2-2	TRBV2	.	.	CASSEEGLVTGELFF	TGTGCCAGCAGTGAAGAGGGGCTAGTCACCGGGGAGCTGTTTTTT
TRBJ1-1	TRBV7-7	.	.	CASSLSENTEAFF	TGTGCTAGCAGCTTATCCGAGAACACTGAAGCTTTCTTT
TRBJ1-3	TRBV5-5	.	.	CASSLQLPSGNTIYF	TGTGCCAGCAGCTTGCAGCTTCCCTCTGGAAACACCATATATTTT
TRBJ1-2	TRBV5-8	.	TRBD1	CASSETGVGGYTF	TGTGCCAGCAGCGAAACAGGGGTTGGTGGCTACACCTTC
TRBJ1-5	TRBV5-1	.	.	CASSLAGASNQPQHF	TGCGCCAGCAGCTTGGCCGGGGCTAGCAATCAGCCCCAGCATTTT
TRBJ1-5	TRBV11-2	.	TRBD1	CASSFPGGNNQPQHF	TGTGCCAGCAGCTTCCCAGGGGGGAACAATCAGCCCCAGCATTTT
TRBJ1-6	TRBV6-6	.	.	CASSSLDMKSPLHF	TGTGCCAGCAGTTCGTTGGACATGAAGTCACCCCTCCACTTT
TRBJ1-3	TRBV5-1	.	.	CASSLGDGQFSGNTIYF	TGCGCCAGCAGCTTGGGGGACGGACAGTTCTCTGGAAACACCATATATTTT
TRBJ2-3	TRBV6-1	.	.	CASRGDGTDTQYF	TGTGCCAGCAGGGGGGACGGCACAGATACGCAGTATTTT
TRBJ2-2	TRBV29-1	.	.	CSVRIDRFPTGELFF	TGCAGCGTTCGAATAGACAGGTTTCCCACCGGGGAGCTGTTTTTT
TRBJ1-6	TRBV5-6	.	.	CASSLRASVDSPLHF	TGTGCCAGCAGCTTAAGGGCCTCCGTAGACTCACCCCTCCACTTT
TRBJ1-1	TRBV28	.	.	CASFYGNTEAFF	TGTGCCAGCTTTTACGGCAACACTGAAGCTTTCTTT
TRBJ1-1	TRBV6-5	.	TRBD1	CASSIQGDTEAFF	TGTGCCAGCAGCATACAGGGGGACACTGAAGCTTTCTTT
TRBJ2-3	TRBV29-1	few	TRBD1	CSVFTDRGLRTQYF	TGCAGCGTTTTCACGGACAGGGGGCTGCGTACGCAGTATTTT
TRBJ2-5	TRBV25-1	.	TRBD2	CASSEYRGEETQYF	TGTGCCAGCAGTGAATATCGGGGGGAAGAGACCCAGTACTTC
TRBJ1-1	TRBV5-4	.	.	CASSLELNTEAFF	TGTGCCAGCAGCTTGGAACTGAACACTGAAGCTTTCTTT
TRBJ1-6	TRBV19	.	TRBD1	CASSIRASGTGRSPLHF	TGTGCCAGTAGTATTAGGGCATCCGGGACAGGTCGTTCACCCCTCCACTTT
TRBJ1-2	TRBV6-6	.	TRBD1	CASTKARDRGNYGYTF	TGTGCCAGCACCAAGGCGAGAGACAGGGGGAACTATGGCTACACCTTC
TRBJ1-1	TRBV5-1	.	.	CASSLASLNTEAFF	TGCGCCAGCAGCTTGGCCTCTTTGAACACTGAAGCTTTCTTT
TRBJ1-1	TRBV5-1	.	TRBD1	CASSLQGMEAFF	TGCGCCAGCAGCTTACAGGGGATGGAAGCTTTCTTT
TRBJ1-2	TRBV19	once	TRBD1	CASAGTVIPGYTF	TGTGCCAGTGCCGGGACAGTTATACCAGGCTACACCTTC
TRBJ2-6	TRBV6-5	.	.	CASTYLSGANVLTF	TGTGCCAGCACTTACCTCTCTGGGGCCAACGTCCTGACTTTC
TRBJ1-1	TRBV5-6	once	TRBD1	CASSPTGAPTEAFF	TGTGCCAGCAGCCCGACAGGGGCGCCCACTGAAGCTTTCTTT
TRBJ1-5	TRBV19	.	TRBD1	CASRNRDRGQDQPQHF	TGTGCCAGTAGGAACCGGGACAGGGGGCAAGATCAGCCCCAGCATTTT
TRBJ2-7	TRBV7-9	.	TRBD1	CASSLTGTGTYEQYF	TGTGCCAGCAGCTTAACCGGGACAGGCACCTACGAGCAGTACTTC
TRBJ1-1	TRBV5-5	once	.	CASSYEGRLNTEAFF	TGTGCCAGCAGCTACGAGGGACGGCTGAACACTGAAGCTTTCTTT
TRBJ1-5	TRBV19	.	.	CASSITPGGGGQPQHF	TGTGCCAGTAGTATAACTCCGGGGGGCGGAGGGCAGCCCCAGCATTTT
TRBJ2-2	TRBV28	.	TRBD1	CAMRQGNTGELFF	TGTGCCATGAGACAGGGCAACACCGGGGAGCTGTTTTTT